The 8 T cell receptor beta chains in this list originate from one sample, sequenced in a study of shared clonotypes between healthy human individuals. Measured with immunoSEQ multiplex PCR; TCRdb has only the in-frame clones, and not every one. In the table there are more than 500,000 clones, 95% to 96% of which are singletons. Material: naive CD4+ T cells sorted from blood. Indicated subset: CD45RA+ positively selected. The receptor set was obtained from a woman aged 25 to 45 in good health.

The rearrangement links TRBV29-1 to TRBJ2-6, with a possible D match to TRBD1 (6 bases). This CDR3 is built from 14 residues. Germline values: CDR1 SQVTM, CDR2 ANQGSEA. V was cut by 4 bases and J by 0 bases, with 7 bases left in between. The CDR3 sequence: CSVVGGSGANVLTF. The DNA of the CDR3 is TGCAGCGTTGTAGGGGGCTCTGGGGCCAACGTCCTGACTTTC.

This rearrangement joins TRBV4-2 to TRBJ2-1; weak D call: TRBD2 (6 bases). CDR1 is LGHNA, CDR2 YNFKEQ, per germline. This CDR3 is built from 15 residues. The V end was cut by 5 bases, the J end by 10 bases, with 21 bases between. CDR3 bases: TGTGCCAGCAGCGACGGGACTCCCCTAGTTAGGGAGCAGTTCTTC. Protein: CASSDGTPLVREQFF.

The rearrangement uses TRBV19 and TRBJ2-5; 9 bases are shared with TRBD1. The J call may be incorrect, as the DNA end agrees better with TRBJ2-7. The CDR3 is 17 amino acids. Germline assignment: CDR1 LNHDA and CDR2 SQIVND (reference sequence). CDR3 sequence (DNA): TGTGCCAGTAGTAAAAAACCCGGGACAGGGAACTTCCACGAGCAGTACTTC. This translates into CASSKKPGTGNFHEQYF.

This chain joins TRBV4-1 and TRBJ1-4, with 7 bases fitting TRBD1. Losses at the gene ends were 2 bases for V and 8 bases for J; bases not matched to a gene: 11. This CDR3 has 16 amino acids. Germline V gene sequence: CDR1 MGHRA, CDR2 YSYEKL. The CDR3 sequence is CASSQKTGEVREKLFF. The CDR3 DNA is TGCGCCAGCAGCCAAAAAACAGGGGAGGTGAGAGAAAAACTGTTTTTT.

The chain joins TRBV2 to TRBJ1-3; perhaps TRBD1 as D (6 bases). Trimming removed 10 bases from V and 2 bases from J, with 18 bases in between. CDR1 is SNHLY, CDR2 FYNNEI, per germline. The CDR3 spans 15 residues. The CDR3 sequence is CATQGADRTGNTIYF. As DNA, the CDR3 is TGTGCCACTCAGGGCGCGGACAGAACTGGAAACACCATATATTTT.

The chain's CDR3 is CASSYLLAGVETQYF. The CDR3 coding sequence is TGTGCCAGCAGTTACTTACTAGCGGGGGTGGAGACCCAGTACTTC. The chain couples TRBV6-5 to TRBJ2-5, with 11 bases matching TRBD2. Per the germline V gene, CDR1 is MNHEY and CDR2 is SVGAGI. Losses at the gene ends were 1 base for V and 5 bases for J; bases not matched to a gene: 3. The CDR3 has 15 amino acids.

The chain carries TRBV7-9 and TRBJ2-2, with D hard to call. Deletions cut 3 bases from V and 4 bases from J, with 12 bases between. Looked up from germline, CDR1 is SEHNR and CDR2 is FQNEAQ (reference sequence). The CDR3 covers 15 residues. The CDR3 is CASSFDDRLTGELFF. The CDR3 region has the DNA TGTGCCAGCAGCTTTGATGACCGCCTCACCGGGGAGCTGTTTTTT.

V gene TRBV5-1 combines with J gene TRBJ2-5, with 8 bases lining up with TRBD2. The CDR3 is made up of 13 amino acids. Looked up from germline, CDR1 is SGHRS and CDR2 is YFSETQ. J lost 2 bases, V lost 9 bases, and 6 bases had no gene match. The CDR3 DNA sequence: TGCGCCACCGCGGGAGGTTTGCAAGAGACCCAGTACTTC. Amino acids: CATAGGLQETQYF. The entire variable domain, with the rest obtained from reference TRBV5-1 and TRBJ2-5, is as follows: KAGVTQTPRYLIKTRGQQVTLSCSPISGHRSVSWYQQTPGQGLQFLFEYFSETQRNKGNFPGRFSGRQFSNSRSEMNVSTLELGDSALYLCATAGGLQETQYFGPGTRLLVL.